A single sample gave rise to the 7 T cell receptor beta chains below, sequenced in a study of graft-versus-host responses after intestinal transplantation. TCRdb's table, derived via immunoSEQ multiplex PCR, lists solely in-frame clones and lacks some. The data hold 74,000 or so clones, with about 90% observed a single time. Sequencing used PBMCs, obtained 98 days after intestinal transplantation. These receptors all stem from a human patient who received an intestinal transplant, so some T cells may come from the graft donor.

This clone was found once. V and J are TRBV28 and TRBJ1-5; 8 bases fit TRBD1. CDR3 length equals 17 residues. The junction had 13 bases not matched to a gene; V was cut back by 4 bases and J by 5 bases. Germline lookup yields CDR1 MDHEN and CDR2 SYDVKM. CDR3 nucleotides: TGTGCCAGCAGTTACCTGGACAGGGCCTTGGGAGATCAGCCCCAGCATTTT. Translation: CASSYLDRALGDQPQHF.

The chain couples TRBV19 to TRBJ2-4, with D perhaps being TRBD1 or TRBD2 (6 bases each). The germline CDR1 and CDR2 sequences are LNHDA and SQIVND (reference sequence). This CDR3 has 15 residues. Trimming took 5 bases from V and 8 from J, leaving 19 bases between them. This CDR3 reads CASSPVWGAMDIQYF. In DNA form, the CDR3 reads TGTGCCAGTAGTCCCGTGTGGGGGGCGATGGACATTCAGTACTTC.

The CDR3 DNA is TGTGCCAGCAGTTTTACAGGGGCCGGAGATACGCAGTATTTT. Translating it yields CASSFTGAGDTQYF. The rearrangement links TRBV9 to TRBJ2-3, with 7 bases lining up with TRBD1. The length of the CDR3 is 14 residues. CDR1 SGDLS and CDR2 YYNGEE come from the germline V gene. V lost 5 bases, J lost 5 bases, and 8 bases stayed unmatched.

The chain joins TRBV7-8 to TRBJ2-1; 7 bases align to TRBD2. Trimming took 7 bases from V and 2 from J; bases not matched to a gene: 11. Germline loops: CDR1 SGHVS, CDR2 FQNEAQ. The CDR3 is 16 residues long. CDR3 sequence (DNA): TGTGCCAGCAACGACGGCGGGAGCAAGCCCTACAATGAGCAGTTCTTC. Encoded protein: CASNDGGSKPYNEQFF.

This chain joins TRBV4-1 and TRBJ2-1, with D unresolved. V was cut by 1 base and J by 4 bases, with 14 bases left in between. The CDR3 is made up of 16 amino acids. The V gene's germline CDR1 is MGHRA and CDR2 YSYEKL. The CDR3 reads CASSQAPLVPYNEQFF. The CDR3 DNA follows: TGCGCCAGCAGCCAAGCCCCCCTCGTCCCATACAATGAGCAGTTCTTC.

The rearrangement joins TRBV11-3 to TRBJ1-3; 8 positions agree with TRBD1. After removal of 3 bases from V and 2 bases from J, the junction contained 3 bases not matched to a gene. CDR1 is SGHNT, CDR2 YENEEA, per germline. CDR3 size: 15 residues. Written as DNA, the CDR3 is TGTGCCAGCAGCTTCATGACAGGGGCTGGAAACACCATATATTTT. Its translation is CASSFMTGAGNTIYF.

V usage is TRBV9 and J usage is TRBJ2-7; 9 bases fit TRBD1. The CDR3 spans 15 residues. V trimming: 3 bases; J trimming: 3 bases; junction bases outside the gene matches: 7. The germline gives CDR1 SGDLS, CDR2 YYNGEE. The CDR3 DNA sequence: TGTGCCAGCAGCGCAGGCTCGGGACAGGGCTACGAGCAGTACTTC. It specifies CASSAGSGQGYEQYF.